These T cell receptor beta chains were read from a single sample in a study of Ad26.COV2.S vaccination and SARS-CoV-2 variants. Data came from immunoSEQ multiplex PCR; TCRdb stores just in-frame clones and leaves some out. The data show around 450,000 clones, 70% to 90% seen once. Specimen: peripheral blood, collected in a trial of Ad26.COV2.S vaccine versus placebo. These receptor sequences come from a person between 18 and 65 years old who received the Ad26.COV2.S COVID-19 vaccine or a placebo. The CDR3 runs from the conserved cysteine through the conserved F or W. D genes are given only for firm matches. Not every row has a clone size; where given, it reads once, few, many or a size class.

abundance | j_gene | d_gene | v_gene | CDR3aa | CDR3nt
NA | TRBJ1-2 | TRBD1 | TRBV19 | CASSILTGVTYGYTF | TGTGCCAGTAGTATACTCACAGGGGTTACCTATGGCTACACCTTC
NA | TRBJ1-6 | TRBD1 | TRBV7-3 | CASSSTGGRSPLHF | TGTGCCAGCAGCTCAACAGGGGGTCGGTCACCCCTCCACTTT
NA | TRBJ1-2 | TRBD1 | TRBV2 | CASSETGGLGYTF | TGTGCCAGCAGTGAAACAGGGGGCCTTGGCTACACCTTC
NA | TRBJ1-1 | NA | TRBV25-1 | CASLAENTEAFF | TGTGCCAGCCTGGCGGAGAACACTGAAGCTTTCTTT
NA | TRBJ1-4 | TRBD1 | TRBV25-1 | CASNGQGENEKLFF | TGTGCCAGCAATGGGCAGGGGGAAAATGAAAAACTGTTTTTT
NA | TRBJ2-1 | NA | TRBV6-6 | CASIYGGSFYNEQFF | TGTGCCAGCATTTACGGAGGGTCGTTTTACAATGAGCAGTTCTTC
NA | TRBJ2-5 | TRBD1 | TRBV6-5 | CASSYSGQGGETQYF | TGTGCCAGCAGTTACTCAGGACAGGGGGGTGAGACCCAGTACTTC
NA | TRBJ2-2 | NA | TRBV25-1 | CASSERTGELFF | TGTGCCAGCAGTGAGCGTACCGGGGAGCTGTTTTTT
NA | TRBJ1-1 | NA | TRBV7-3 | CASSPGYGTEAFF | TGTGCCAGCAGCCCCGGGTATGGCACTGAAGCTTTCTTT
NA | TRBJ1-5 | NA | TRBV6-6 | CASSGKGNQPQHF | TGTGCCAGCAGCGGAAAAGGCAATCAGCCCCAGCATTTT
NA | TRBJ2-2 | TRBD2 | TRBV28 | CASSLCILAGGPGTGELFF | TGTGCCAGCAGTTTATGCATTCTGGCGGGAGGGCCGGGCACCGGGGAGCTGTTTTTT
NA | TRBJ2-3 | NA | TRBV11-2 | CASILGQFAYPTDTQYF | TGTGCCAGCATCTTGGGGCAGTTCGCCTATCCCACAGATACGCAGTATTTT
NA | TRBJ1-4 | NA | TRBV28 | CASSLKGEVNEKLFF | TGTGCCAGCAGTTTAAAGGGGGAGGTGAATGAAAAACTGTTTTTT
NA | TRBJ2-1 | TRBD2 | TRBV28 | CASSSSGRPYNEQFF | TGTGCCAGCAGTTCTAGCGGGAGGCCTTACAATGAGCAGTTCTTC
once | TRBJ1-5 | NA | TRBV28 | CASSLGRGNQPQHF | TGTGCCAGCAGTTTGGGGCGCGGCAATCAGCCCCAGCATTTT
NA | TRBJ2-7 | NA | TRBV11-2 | CASRSRTINYEQYF | TGTGCCAGCAGATCGAGGACAATCAATTACGAGCAGTACTTC
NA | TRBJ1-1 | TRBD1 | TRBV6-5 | CASRRQGITEAFF | TGTGCCAGCAGAAGACAGGGAATCACTGAAGCTTTCTTT
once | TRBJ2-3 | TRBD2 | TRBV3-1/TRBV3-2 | CASSPLSGSYPVEDTQYF | TGTGCCAGCAGCCCCCTTAGCGGGTCATACCCTGTGGAGGATACGCAGTATTTT
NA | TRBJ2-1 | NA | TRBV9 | CASSVTRGSGGVNEQFF | TGTGCCAGCAGCGTAACCAGGGGGAGTGGCGGGGTCAATGAGCAGTTCTTC
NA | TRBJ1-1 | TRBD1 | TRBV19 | CASTDRGTEAFF | TGTGCCAGCACGGACAGGGGCACTGAAGCTTTCTTT
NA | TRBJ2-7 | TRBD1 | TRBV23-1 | CASSQFPGQGAWDEQYF | TGCGCCAGCAGTCAATTCCCGGGACAGGGGGCCTGGGACGAGCAGTACTTC
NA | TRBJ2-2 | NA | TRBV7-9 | CASSPRGDDTGELFF | TGTGCCAGCAGCCCCCGGGGAGACGACACCGGGGAGCTGTTTTTT
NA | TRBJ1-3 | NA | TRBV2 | CASRSYSGNTIYF | TGTGCCAGCCGTTCCTACTCTGGAAACACCATATATTTT
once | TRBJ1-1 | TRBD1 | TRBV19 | CASRPTGGRGTEAFF | TGTGCCAGTAGGCCTACAGGGGGCCGGGGCACTGAAGCTTTCTTT
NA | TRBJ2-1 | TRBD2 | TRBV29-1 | CSVGGSGTYNEQFF | TGCAGCGTTGGGGGTAGCGGGACGTACAATGAGCAGTTCTTC
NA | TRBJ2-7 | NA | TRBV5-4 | CASSPRTESYEQYF | TGTGCCAGCAGCCCCCGGACAGAGTCCTACGAGCAGTACTTC
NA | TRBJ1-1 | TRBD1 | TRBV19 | CASSIPGGPEAFF | TGTGCCAGTAGTATACCAGGGGGACCTGAAGCTTTCTTT
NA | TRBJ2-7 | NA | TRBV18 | CASSETGTKQYF | TGTGCCAGCTCAGAAACCGGGACGAAGCAGTACTTC
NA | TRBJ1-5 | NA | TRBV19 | CASSIGWGSISNQPQHF | TGTGCCAGTAGTATTGGTTGGGGGTCGATTTCCAATCAGCCCCAGCATTTT
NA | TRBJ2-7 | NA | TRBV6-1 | CASSETEPYEQYF | TGTGCCAGCAGTGAAACCGAACCCTACGAGCAGTACTTC
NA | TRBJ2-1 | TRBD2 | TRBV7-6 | CASSLALAGEQFF | TGTGCCAGCAGCTTAGCACTAGCGGGTGAGCAGTTCTTC
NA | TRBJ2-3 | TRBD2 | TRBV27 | CASSSPLAGSTDTQYF | TGTGCCAGCAGTTCCCCACTAGCGGGAAGCACAGATACGCAGTATTTT
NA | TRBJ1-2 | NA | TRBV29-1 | CSVRGGGYTF | TGCAGCGTTCGGGGAGGAGGCTACACCTTC
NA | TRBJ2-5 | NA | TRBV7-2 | CASSFQTQETQYF | TGTGCCAGCAGCTTTCAGACTCAAGAGACCCAGTACTTC
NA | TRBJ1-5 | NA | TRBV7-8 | CASSLAYGRVQPQHF | TGTGCCAGCAGCTTAGCCTATGGGAGGGTACAGCCCCAGCATTTT
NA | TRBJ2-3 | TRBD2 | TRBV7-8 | CASSLGTSGSTDTQYF | TGTGCCAGCAGCTTAGGGACTAGCGGAAGCACAGATACGCAGTATTTT
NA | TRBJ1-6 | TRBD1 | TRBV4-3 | CASSQNDRANSPLHF | TGCGCCAGCAGCCAGAACGACAGGGCTAATTCACCCCTCCACTTT